The next 10 T cell receptor beta chains were all read from a single sample in a study of blood T cell repertoires in COVID-19. Profiling relied on immunoSEQ multiplex PCR, and the TCRdb table lists in-frame clones only, not all of them. The sample has about 240,000 clones, 70% to 80% seen once. The sample consisted of peripheral blood. These TCRs come from an elderly woman with acute or convalescent COVID-19.

The V and J genes are TRBV11-1 and TRBJ1-6, with 8 bases identical to TRBD1. This CDR3 has 14 amino acids. The V segment lost 6 bases and the J segment 5 bases; nucleotides outside the gene matches: 3. Germline V gene sequence: CDR1 SGHAT, CDR2 FQDESV (reference sequence). CDR3: CASSRTGNNSPLHF. The CDR3 nucleotides read TGTGCCAGCAGTCGGACAGGGAATAATTCACCCCTCCACTTT.

V gene TRBV5-1 combines with J gene TRBJ2-7; 7 nucleotides line up with TRBD2. V gave up 0 bases and J gave up 2 bases; unmatched junction bases: 8. The CDR3 extends over 16 amino acids. Looked up from germline, CDR1 is SGHRS and CDR2 is YFSETQ. CDR3 sequence reads: CASSLEPAGPTYEQYF. The DNA for the CDR3 is TGCGCCAGCAGCTTGGAACCAGCGGGGCCGACCTACGAGCAGTACTTC.

The chain couples TRBV6-5 to TRBJ1-5; 7 bases align to TRBD1. J was trimmed by 5 bases and V by 11 bases; bases with no gene match: 9. The CDR3 totals 13 residues. Germline V gives CDR1 MNHEY, CDR2 SVGAGI. The CDR3 is CAANRGDDQPQHF. In DNA form, the CDR3 reads TGTGCCGCGAACAGGGGAGATGATCAGCCCCAGCATTTT.

V usage is TRBV3-1 (or the pseudogene TRBV3-2) and J usage is TRBJ1-4; TRBD1 agrees at 7 bases. Germline CDR1 reads LGHDT; CDR2 reads YNNKEL (reference sequence). This CDR3 comprises 17 residues. J gave up 5 bases and V 1 base, and 10 bases lay outside the gene matches. As DNA, the CDR3 is TGTGCCAGCAGCCAAGCCACGGCAGGGGGATTAAATGAAAAACTGTTTTTT. Amino acid sequence: CASSQATAGGLNEKLFF.

As regards this clone: This could be a read error, since a much larger clone is one nucleotide away. Different DNA sequences within this sample yield the same CDR3. This chain uses TRBV3-1 (or the pseudogene TRBV3-2) with TRBJ1-1; 9 bases agree with TRBD1. CDR3 length: 14 amino acids. With 4 bases clipped from V and 1 base from J, the junction kept 1 base outside the gene matches. Germline V gives CDR1 LGHDT, CDR2 YNNKEL (reference sequence). CDR3 coding DNA: TGTGCCAGCAGCCGACAGGGGGGGAACACTGAAGCTTTCTTT. Amino acid sequence: CASSRQGGNTEAFF.

V usage is TRBV6-5 and J usage is TRBJ1-2; TRBD1 matches at 8 bases. The CDR3 spans 15 residues. Losses at the gene ends were 6 bases for V and 4 bases for J; bases not matched to a gene: 10. CDR1 MNHEY and CDR2 SVGAGI come from the germline V gene. The CDR3 sequence is CASRTGTGEFYGYTF. CDR3 in DNA: TGTGCCAGCAGGACCGGGACAGGTGAATTCTATGGCTACACCTTC.

The rearrangement joins TRBV3-1 (or the pseudogene TRBV3-2) to TRBJ1-3; 7 positions agree with TRBD1. Per germline, CDR1 LGHDT and CDR2 YNNKEL (reference sequence). The CDR3 extends over 16 amino acids. V lost 5 bases, J lost 0 bases, and 7 bases stayed unmatched. The DNA of the CDR3 is TGTGCCAGCAGCTCCTGGGACAGAGGCTCTGGAAACACCATATATTTT. Translation: CASSSWDRGSGNTIYF.

The chain couples TRBV5-6 to TRBJ1-2, with a weak D call TRBD1 (5 bases). V lost 2 bases and J lost 11, with 22 bases in between. Germline V gives CDR1 SGHDT, CDR2 YYEEEE. The CDR3 runs to 15 residues. CDR3 region: CASSFVPSGAATYTF. The CDR3 coding sequence is TGTGCCAGCAGCTTTGTGCCGTCTGGGGCGGCAACTTACACCTTC.

The rearrangement uses TRBV7-9 and TRBJ1-3; possible D gene TRBD1, 5 bases. Trimming cost V 0 bases and J 4 bases, with 16 bases left between them. Germline CDR1 and CDR2: SEHNR and FQNEAQ (reference sequence). The CDR3 is 17 amino acids. The CDR3 loop reads CASSLASQGLMGNTIYF. The CDR3 DNA follows: TGTGCCAGCAGCTTAGCGAGCCAGGGACTAATGGGAAACACCATATATTTT.

This clone was observed a handful of times. This chain links TRBV7-9 with TRBJ1-2; the D is unclear. This CDR3 spans 11 amino acids. The germline V and J ends were trimmed by 5 bases and 7 bases, with 8 bases remaining between them. The germline CDR1 and CDR2 sequences are SEHNR and FQNEAQ (reference sequence). The CDR3 DNA reads as TGTGCCAGCAGCCCAGAAGTTGGCTACACCTTC. This sequence encodes CASSPEVGYTF.